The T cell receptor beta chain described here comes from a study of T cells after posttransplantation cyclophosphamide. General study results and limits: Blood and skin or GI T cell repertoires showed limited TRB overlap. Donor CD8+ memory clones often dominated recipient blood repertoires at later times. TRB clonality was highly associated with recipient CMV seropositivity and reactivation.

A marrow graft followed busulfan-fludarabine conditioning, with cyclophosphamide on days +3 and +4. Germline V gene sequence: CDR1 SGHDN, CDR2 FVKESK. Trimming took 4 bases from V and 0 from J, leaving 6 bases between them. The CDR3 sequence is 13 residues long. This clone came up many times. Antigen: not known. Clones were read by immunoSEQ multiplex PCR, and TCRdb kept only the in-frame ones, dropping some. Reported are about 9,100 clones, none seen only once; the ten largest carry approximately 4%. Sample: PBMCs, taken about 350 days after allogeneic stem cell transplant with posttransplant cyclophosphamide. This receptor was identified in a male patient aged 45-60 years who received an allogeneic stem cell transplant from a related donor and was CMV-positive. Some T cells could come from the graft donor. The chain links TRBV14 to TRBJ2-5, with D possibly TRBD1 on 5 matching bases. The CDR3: CASSLDNQETQYF. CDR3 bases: TGTGCCAGCAGCCTGGACAACCAAGAGACCCAGTACTTC. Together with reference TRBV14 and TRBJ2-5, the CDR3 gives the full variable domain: EAGVTQFPSHSVIEKGQTVTLRCDPISGHDNLYWYRRVMGKEIKFLLHFVKESKQDESGMPNNRFLAERTGGTYSTLKVQPAELEDSGVYFCASSLDNQETQYFGPGTRLLVL.